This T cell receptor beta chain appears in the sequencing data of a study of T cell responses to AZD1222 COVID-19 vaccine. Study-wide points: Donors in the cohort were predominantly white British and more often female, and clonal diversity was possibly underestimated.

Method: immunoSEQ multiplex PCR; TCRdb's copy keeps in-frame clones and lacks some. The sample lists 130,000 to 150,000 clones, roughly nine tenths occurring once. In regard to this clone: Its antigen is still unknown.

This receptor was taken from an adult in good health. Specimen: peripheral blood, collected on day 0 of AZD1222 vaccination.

DNA of the CDR3: TGTGCCAGCAGGTCAAACGGATTCACGCAGTATTTT. This gives the protein CASRSNGFTQYF. This chain uses TRBV11-1 with TRBJ2-3; D uncertain. The CDR3 length is 12 residues. Germline assignment: CDR1 SGHAT and CDR2 FQDESV (reference sequence). V was shortened by 6 bases and J by 9 bases, with 13 bases between the two germline ends.